This T cell receptor beta chain was identified during a study of cytomegalovirus exposure and HLA in healthy donors. Germline CDR1 is SGHAT and CDR2 is FQNNGV. The CDR3 loop spans 14 amino acids. The V gene lost 5 bases and the J gene lost 3 bases, with 13 bases spanning the gap. The PCR contained 60 Vbeta and 13 Jbeta primers. The assay was immunoSEQ multiplex PCR, and TCRdb's table has in-frame clones only and misses some. This table has 100,000 to 130,000 clones, 65% to 80% appearing once. The TCR was taken from a male donor in good health and CMV-seronegative. The sequenced sample consisted of PBMCs. J is TRBJ1-1 and V is TRBV11-2, with D uncertain. Here the CDR3 reads CASSVVGVYTEAFF. The DNA of the CDR3 is TGTGCCAGCAGCGTGGTCGGGGTATACACTGAAGCTTTCTTT.